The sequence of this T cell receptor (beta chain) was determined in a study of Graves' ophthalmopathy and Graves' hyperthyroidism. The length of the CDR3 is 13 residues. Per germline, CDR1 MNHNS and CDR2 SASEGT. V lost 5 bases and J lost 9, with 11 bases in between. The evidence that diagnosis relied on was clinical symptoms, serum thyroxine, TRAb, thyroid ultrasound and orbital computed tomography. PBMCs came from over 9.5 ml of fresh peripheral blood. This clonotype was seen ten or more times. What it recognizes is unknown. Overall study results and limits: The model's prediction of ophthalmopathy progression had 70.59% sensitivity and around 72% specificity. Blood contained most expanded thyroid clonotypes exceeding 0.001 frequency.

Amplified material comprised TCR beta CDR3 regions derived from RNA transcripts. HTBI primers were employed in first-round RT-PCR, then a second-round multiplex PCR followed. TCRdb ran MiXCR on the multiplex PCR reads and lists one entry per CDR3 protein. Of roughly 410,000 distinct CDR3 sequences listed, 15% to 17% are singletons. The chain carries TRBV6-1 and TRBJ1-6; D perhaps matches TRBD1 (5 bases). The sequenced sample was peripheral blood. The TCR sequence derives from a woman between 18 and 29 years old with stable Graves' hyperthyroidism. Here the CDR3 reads CASSRDVGSPLHF. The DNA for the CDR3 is TGTGCCAGCAGTCGGGACGTCGGTTCACCCCTCCACTTT.